These 2 T cell receptor beta chains share one sample of origin, sequenced in a study of OX40 agonist ivuxolimab in advanced cancers. Clones were read by immunoSEQ multiplex PCR, and TCRdb kept only the in-frame ones, dropping some. The sample shows around 84,000 clones, 94% of them seen only once. The specimen was CD4+ or CD8+ T cells sorted from blood, collected in a trial of the OX40 agonist ivuxolimab. The receptors originated from an adult with an advanced solid tumor such as melanoma, head and neck, liver or kidney cancer.

The gene calls are TRBV5-4 and TRBJ2-7; TRBD2 is a possible D gene (5 bases). The CDR3 loop spans 16 amino acids. Trimming took 3 bases from V and 4 from J, leaving 20 bases between them. Per germline, CDR1 SGHNT and CDR2 YYREEE (reference sequence). The CDR3 DNA reads TGTGCCAGCAGCTCACACGATGCCGGGAAGCCGTACGAGCAGTACTTC. Encoded protein: CASSSHDAGKPYEQYF.

This clone has only one observation. The chain combines TRBV6-6 with TRBJ2-7, with TRBD1 matching over 7 bases. Unmatched junction bases numbered 7, after V lost 9 bases and J lost 2 bases. The CDR3 totals 13 residues. Germline V gene sequence: CDR1 MNHNY, CDR2 SVGAGI (reference sequence). The CDR3 is CASQQGSPYEQYF. CDR3 in DNA: TGTGCCAGTCAACAGGGGTCCCCCTACGAGCAGTACTTC.